Listed below are T cell receptor beta chains from one sample, sequenced in a study of neoadjuvant nivolumab and ipilimumab in lung cancer. Produced via immunoSEQ multiplex PCR; TCRdb's table is partial and in-frame only. The sample lists about 1,900 clones; over 75% were seen once. Sequenced material: adjacent normal lung tissue, taken after neoadjuvant nivolumab, alone or with ipilimumab, at or shortly before surgery. The receptors shown here come from an adult with non-small cell lung cancer. Each CDR3 is given with its conserved first and last residue. D genes are given only for firm matches. Clone size is stated in some rows and not others, as once, few, many or a class when expanded.

TRBJ2-3 | TRBV5-1 | - | - | CASSDAGGTDTQYF | TGCGCCAGCAGCGATGCTGGCGGCACAGATACGCAGTATTTT
TRBJ2-3 | TRBV10-3 | - | TRBD2 | CAISEPSGTTFLTDTQYF | TGTGCCATCAGTGAACCTAGCGGGACGACCTTCCTCACAGATACGCAGTATTTT
TRBJ1-2 | TRBV5-1 | - | TRBD1 | CASSPEFDRGRRRSYGYTF | TGCGCCAGCAGCCCCGAATTTGACAGGGGGCGCAGGAGGTCCTATGGCTACACCTTC
TRBJ1-2 | TRBV30 | once | TRBD1 | CARKRTGVNYGYTF | TGTGCCCGTAAGAGGACAGGGGTAAACTATGGCTACACCTTC
TRBJ2-7 | TRBV4-2 | - | - | CASSPSRLRSYEQYF | TGTGCCAGCAGCCCTTCTCGCCTTAGGTCCTACGAGCAGTACTTC
TRBJ2-7 | TRBV11-2 | once | - | CASSLVRSEYEQYF | TGTGCCAGCAGCTTAGTGAGATCAGAGTACGAGCAGTACTTC
TRBJ2-5 | TRBV6-1 | - | TRBD1 | CASSPGGFETQYF | TGTGCCAGCAGCCCAGGGGGATTTGAGACCCAGTACTTC
TRBJ2-3 | TRBV27 | - | - | CASTPARVPFTDTQYF | TGTGCCAGCACCCCCGCTAGAGTCCCTTTCACAGATACGCAGTATTTT
TRBJ1-1 | TRBV7-3 | - | - | CASSYRHDTEAFF | TGTGCCAGCAGCTACCGACATGACACTGAAGCTTTCTTT
TRBJ2-1 | TRBV6-1 | - | TRBD2 | CASSDWLAGEVEQFF | TGTGCCAGCAGTGACTGGCTAGCGGGAGAGGTTGAGCAGTTCTTC
TRBJ2-1 | TRBV27 | few | - | CASSFRGGFNEQFF | TGTGCCAGCAGTTTCCGGGGTGGCTTCAATGAGCAGTTCTTC
TRBJ1-3 | TRBV5-4 | - | - | CASSSDSNAGNTIYF | TGTGCCAGCAGCTCCGACAGTAATGCTGGAAACACCATATATTTT
TRBJ2-3 | TRBV11-2 | - | - | CASSPLLSTDTQYF | TGTGCCAGCAGCCCCTTACTTAGCACAGATACGCAGTATTTT
TRBJ2-7 | TRBV7-9 | - | TRBD2 | CASSREVYEQYF | TGTGCCAGCAGCCGGGAGGTCTACGAGCAGTACTTC
TRBJ2-5 | TRBV10-3 | once | - | CAIDERDGGEQYF | TGTGCCATCGACGAACGGGATGGGGGAGAGCAGTACTTC
TRBJ1-1 | TRBV19 | - | - | CASSILGHQNTEAFF | TGTGCCAGTAGTATCCTTGGACACCAGAACACTGAAGCTTTCTTT
TRBJ2-1 | TRBV10-3 | - | TRBD2 | CAIRPSGRANEQFF | TGTGCCATCAGACCTAGCGGGAGGGCCAATGAGCAGTTCTTC
TRBJ1-1 | TRBV11-2 | - | - | CASSLDGRGARNTEAFF | TGTGCCAGCAGCTTAGATGGACGGGGGGCGAGAAACACTGAAGCTTTCTTT
TRBJ1-3 | TRBV7-8 | - | - | CASSVRNTIYF | TGTGCCAGCAGCGTACGAAACACCATATATTTT
TRBJ2-1 | TRBV9 | few | TRBD2 | CASRKGTSGENEQFF | TGTGCCAGCAGAAAAGGGACTAGCGGGGAGAATGAGCAGTTCTTC
TRBJ2-7 | TRBV5-6 | - | - | CASSYRDTYEQYF | TGTGCCAGCAGCTACAGGGACACCTACGAGCAGTACTTC
TRBJ2-7 | TRBV7-9 | - | - | CASSLEGNNHEQYF | TGTGCCAGCAGCTTAGAGGGGAATAACCACGAGCAGTACTTC
TRBJ2-1 | TRBV4-1 | - | TRBD1 | CASSQDPGGVLGEQFF | TGCGCCAGCAGCCAAGATCCAGGGGGCGTCTTGGGTGAGCAGTTCTTC
TRBJ2-5 | TRBV2 | - | TRBD2 | CASSSSGQETQYF | TGTGCCAGCAGCTCTAGCGGCCAAGAGACCCAGTACTTC
TRBJ2-7 | TRBV7-5 | once | - | CVRSRDRGPSYEQYF | TGTGTCAGAAGCCGGGACAGGGGCCCTTCCTACGAGCAGTACTTC
TRBJ2-1 | TRBV5-1 | - | - | CASSLAGSSYNEQFF | TGCGCCAGCAGCTTGGCCGGGAGCTCCTACAATGAGCAGTTCTTC
TRBJ1-2 | TRBV7-3 | - | - | CASSLAGEDYGYTF | TGTGCCAGCAGCTTAGCGGGGGAAGACTATGGCTACACCTTC
TRBJ2-5 | TRBV5-4 | - | - | CASSFGAPSETQYF | TGTGCCAGCAGCTTTGGGGCGCCGTCTGAGACCCAGTACTTC
TRBJ1-4 | TRBV11-2 | - | - | CASSPWAEEKLFF | TGTGCCAGCAGCCCTTGGGCGGAGGAAAAACTGTTTTTT
TRBJ2-7 | TRBV7-8 | - | TRBD1 | CASSTPIRQGFNEQYF | TGTGCCAGCAGCACCCCCATTCGACAGGGTTTTAACGAGCAGTACTTC
TRBJ1-5 | TRBV14 | - | - | CASSQGTHQPQHF | TGTGCCAGCAGCCAAGGGACCCATCAGCCCCAGCATTTT
TRBJ2-1 | TRBV2 | - | - | CATTLQYNEQFF | TGTGCCACGACCCTACAATACAATGAGCAGTTCTTC
TRBJ2-7 | TRBV6-5 | once | TRBD2 | CASARAGGSEQYF | TGTGCCAGCGCGCGAGCGGGAGGTAGCGAGCAGTACTTC
TRBJ2-7 | TRBV5-5 | - | - | CASSPTTGSYEQYF | TGTGCCAGCAGCCCAACGACAGGCTCCTACGAGCAGTACTTC
TRBJ2-7 | TRBV18 | - | - | CASSPPGGGLYEQYF | TGTGCCAGCTCACCACCGGGTGGCGGACTATACGAGCAGTACTTC
TRBJ2-2 | TRBV19 | - | - | CASGLGRLSGELFF | TGTGCCAGTGGGTTGGGCAGGCTATCCGGGGAGCTGTTTTTT
TRBJ1-5 | TRBV6-1 | - | - | CASSEGGGNQPQHF | TGTGCCAGCAGTGAAGGAGGTGGCAATCAGCCCCAGCATTTT
TRBJ2-1 | TRBV10-1 | - | - | CASSEGERADNEQFF | TGCGCCAGCAGTGAGGGGGAGCGGGCAGACAATGAGCAGTTCTTC
TRBJ2-4 | TRBV11-1 | - | - | CASSLSGTNIQYF | TGTGCCAGCAGCTTATCCGGGACAAACATTCAGTACTTC
TRBJ2-5 | TRBV6-5 | once | - | CASSHQGRGQETQYF | TGTGCCAGCAGTCATCAGGGAAGGGGGCAAGAGACCCAGTACTTC
TRBJ2-1 | TRBV30 | - | - | CAWVTYTNNEQFF | TGTGCCTGGGTTACCTACACAAACAATGAGCAGTTCTTC
TRBJ2-7 | TRBV18 | - | - | CASSPVPVGGEQYF | TGTGCCAGCTCACCAGTCCCCGTGGGAGGCGAGCAGTACTTC
TRBJ2-7 | TRBV2 | - | - | CASSPRPLGTGIYEQYF | TGTGCCAGCAGTCCCCGACCGCTTGGGACGGGGATCTACGAGCAGTACTTC
TRBJ2-3 | TRBV5-6 | - | TRBD1 | CASSLTTGGDTDTQYF | TGTGCCAGCAGCTTGACGACAGGGGGTGATACAGATACGCAGTATTTT
TRBJ2-1 | TRBV4-1 | once | TRBD2 | CASSQGSGRGDSYNEQFF | TGCGCCAGCAGCCAAGGCTCCGGTCGGGGGGACTCCTACAATGAGCAGTTCTTC
TRBJ2-2 | TRBV28 | - | - | CASSLGSHTGELFF | TGTGCCAGCAGTTTGGGGTCGCACACCGGGGAGCTGTTTTTT